A single sample gave rise to the 5 T cell receptor beta chains below, sequenced in a study of blood T cell repertoires in COVID-19 (dated by TCRdb to 2020 to 2022). Libraries came from the immunoSEQ multiplex PCR assay. TCRdb mirrors the immuneACCESS table, restricted to in-frame sequences. Some clones are absent from its copies; in checked studies, under half trace to an unresolved V gene, and the reason for the others is unknown. In this sample the table shows 380,000 or so clones, roughly 86% of which occur a single time. Clones ranked in the top ten supply 0.85% to 1.2% of the sample. Material for sequencing was peripheral blood. The receptors stem from a human donor with acute or convalescent COVID-19. The donor label of this sample is uncertain.

This chain links TRBV5-5 with TRBJ2-7, with a possible D match to TRBD2 (6 bases). The germline gives CDR1 SGHKS, CDR2 YYEKEE (reference sequence). The V and J ends lost 9 bases and 3 bases respectively, with 19 bases between them. The CDR3 sequence is 14 residues long. This CDR3 reads CATGRGDVGYEQYF. CDR3 in DNA: TGTGCCACCGGGAGAGGGGACGTGGGCTACGAGCAGTACTTC.

The chain links TRBV27 to TRBJ2-2; TRBD1 matches at 7 bases. V was clipped by 6 bases and J by 5 bases; unmatched bases: 9. This CDR3 contains 15 residues. The germline V gene encodes CDR1 MNHEY and CDR2 SMNVEV (reference sequence). The CDR3: CASSRLGRGTGELFF. As DNA, the CDR3 is TGTGCCAGCAGCCGACTGGGCAGGGGGACCGGGGAGCTGTTTTTT.

The chain is built from TRBV7-9 and TRBJ2-5, with D maybe TRBD2 (6 bases). Per the germline V gene, CDR1 is SEHNR and CDR2 is FQNEAQ (reference sequence). CDR3 length: 19 amino acids. V was cut by 2 bases and J by 0 bases, with 22 bases left in between. The CDR3 nucleotides read TGTGCCAGCAGCTTAAGGGGTCCTCCTGGGACTTCTAACCAAGAGACCCAGTACTTC. Its protein is CASSLRGPPGTSNQETQYF.

The chain links TRBV30 to TRBJ2-7; tentatively, D is TRBD2 (5 bases). Germline-derived CDR1 and CDR2 are GTSNPN and SVGIG (reference sequence). The ends were cut back, 4 bases at V and 1 base at J, with 11 bases in the middle. CDR3 size: 13 residues. The DNA of the CDR3 is TGTGCCTGGACGCGGGCAGCTTCCTACGAGCAGTACTTC. It translates to CAWTRAASYEQYF.

This clone was counted between two and nine times. The genes are TRBV7-8 and TRBJ1-4; TRBD1 might be the D (6 bases). This CDR3 region has 12 residues. The V gene's germline CDR1 is SGHVS and CDR2 FQNEAQ. The V end was cut by 4 bases, the J end by 12 bases, with 12 bases between. CDR3 protein: CASSSLRGELFF. The CDR3 nucleotides are TGTGCCAGCAGCTCCCTCAGGGGAGAACTGTTTTTT.